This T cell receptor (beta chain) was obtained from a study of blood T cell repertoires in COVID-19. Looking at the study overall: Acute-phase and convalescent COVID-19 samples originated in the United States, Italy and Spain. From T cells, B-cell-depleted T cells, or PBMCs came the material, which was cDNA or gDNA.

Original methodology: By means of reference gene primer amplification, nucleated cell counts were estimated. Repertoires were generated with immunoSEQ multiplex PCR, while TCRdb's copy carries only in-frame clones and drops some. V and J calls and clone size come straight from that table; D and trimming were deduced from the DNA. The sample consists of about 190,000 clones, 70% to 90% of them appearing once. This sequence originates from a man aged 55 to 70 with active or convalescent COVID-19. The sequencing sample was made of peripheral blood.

The CDR3 region is CASGTGANQPQHF. DNA for the CDR3: TGTGCCTCCGGTACAGGGGCCAATCAGCCCCAGCATTTT. This rearrangement joins TRBV5-5 to TRBJ1-5, with 7 bases matching TRBD1. The CDR3 totals 13 residues. Looked up from germline, CDR1 is SGHKS and CDR2 is YYEKEE (reference sequence). With 10 bases clipped from V and 3 bases from J, the junction kept 7 bases outside the gene matches.